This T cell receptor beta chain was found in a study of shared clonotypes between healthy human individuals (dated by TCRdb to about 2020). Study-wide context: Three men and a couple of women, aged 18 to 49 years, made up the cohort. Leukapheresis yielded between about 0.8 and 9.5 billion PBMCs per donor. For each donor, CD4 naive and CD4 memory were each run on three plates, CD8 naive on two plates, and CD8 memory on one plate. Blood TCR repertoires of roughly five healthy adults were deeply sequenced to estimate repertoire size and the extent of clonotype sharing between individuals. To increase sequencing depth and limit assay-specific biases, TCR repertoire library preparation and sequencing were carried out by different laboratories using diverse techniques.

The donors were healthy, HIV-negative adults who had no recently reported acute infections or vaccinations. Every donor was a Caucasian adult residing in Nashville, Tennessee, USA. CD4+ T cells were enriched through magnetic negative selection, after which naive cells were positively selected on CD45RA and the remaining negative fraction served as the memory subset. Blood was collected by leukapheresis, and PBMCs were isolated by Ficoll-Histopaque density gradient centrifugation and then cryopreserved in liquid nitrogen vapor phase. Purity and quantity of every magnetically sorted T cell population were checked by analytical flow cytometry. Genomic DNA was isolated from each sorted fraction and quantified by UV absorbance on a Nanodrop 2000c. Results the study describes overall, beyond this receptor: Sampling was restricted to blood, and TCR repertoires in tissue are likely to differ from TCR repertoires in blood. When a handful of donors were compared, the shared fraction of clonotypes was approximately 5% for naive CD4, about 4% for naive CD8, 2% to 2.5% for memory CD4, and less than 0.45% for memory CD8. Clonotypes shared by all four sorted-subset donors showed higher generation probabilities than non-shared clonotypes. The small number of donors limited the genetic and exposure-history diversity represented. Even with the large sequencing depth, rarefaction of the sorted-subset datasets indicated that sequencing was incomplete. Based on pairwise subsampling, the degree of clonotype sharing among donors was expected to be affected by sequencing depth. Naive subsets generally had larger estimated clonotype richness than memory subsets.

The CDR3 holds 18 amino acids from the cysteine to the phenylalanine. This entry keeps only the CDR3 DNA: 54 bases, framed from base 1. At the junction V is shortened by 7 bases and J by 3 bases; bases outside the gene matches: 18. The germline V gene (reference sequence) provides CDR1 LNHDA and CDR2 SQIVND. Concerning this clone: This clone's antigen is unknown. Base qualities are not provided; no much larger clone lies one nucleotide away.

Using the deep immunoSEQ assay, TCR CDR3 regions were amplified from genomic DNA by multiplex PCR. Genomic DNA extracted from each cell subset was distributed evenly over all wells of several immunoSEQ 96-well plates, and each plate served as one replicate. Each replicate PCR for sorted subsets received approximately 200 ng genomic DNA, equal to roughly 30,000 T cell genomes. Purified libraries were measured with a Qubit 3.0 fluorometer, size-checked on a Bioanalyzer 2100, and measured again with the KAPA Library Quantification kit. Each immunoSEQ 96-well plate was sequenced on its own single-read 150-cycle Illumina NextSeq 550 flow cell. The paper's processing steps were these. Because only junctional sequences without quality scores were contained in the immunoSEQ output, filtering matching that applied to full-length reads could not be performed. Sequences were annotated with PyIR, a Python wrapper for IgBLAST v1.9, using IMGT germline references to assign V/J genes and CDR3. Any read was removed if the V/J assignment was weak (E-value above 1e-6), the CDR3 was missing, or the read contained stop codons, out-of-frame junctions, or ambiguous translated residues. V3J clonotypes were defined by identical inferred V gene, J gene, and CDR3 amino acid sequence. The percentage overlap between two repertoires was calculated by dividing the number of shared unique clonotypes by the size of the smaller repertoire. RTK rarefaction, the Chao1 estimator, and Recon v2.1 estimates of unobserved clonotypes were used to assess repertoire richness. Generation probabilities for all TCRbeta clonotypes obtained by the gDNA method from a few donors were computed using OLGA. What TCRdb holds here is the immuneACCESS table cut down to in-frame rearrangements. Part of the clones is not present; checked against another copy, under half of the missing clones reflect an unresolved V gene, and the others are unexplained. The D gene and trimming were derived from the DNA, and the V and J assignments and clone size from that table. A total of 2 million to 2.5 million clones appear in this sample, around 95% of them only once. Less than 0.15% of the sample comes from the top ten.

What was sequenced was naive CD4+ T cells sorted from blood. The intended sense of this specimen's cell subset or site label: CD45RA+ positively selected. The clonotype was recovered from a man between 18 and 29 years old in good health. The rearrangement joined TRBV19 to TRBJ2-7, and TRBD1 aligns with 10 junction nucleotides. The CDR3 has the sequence CASTTNPAGTGAFYEQYF. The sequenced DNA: TGTGCCAGTACTACTAATCCTGCGGGGACAGGGGCTTTCTACGAGCAGTACTTC.